This is a list of T cell receptor beta chains from one sample in a study of shared clonotypes between healthy human individuals. The assay was immunoSEQ multiplex PCR, and TCRdb's table has in-frame clones only and misses some. This repertoire shows about 1 million clones, about 75% found once; its top ten account for 1.4% to 1.5%. Sequenced sample: memory CD4+ T cells sorted from blood. These receptors all stem from a man between 18 and 35 years old in good health. Both conserved end residues are part of each CDR3. A D gene is named only where the DNA matches it firmly. Size tells how often a clone was seen (once, few, many) or the class of an expanded clone, and some rows leave it out.

d_gene: NA
j_gene: TRBJ1-6
abundance: NA
len: 14
v_gene: TRBV19
CDR3aa: CASRNRGLNSPLHF
CDR3nt: TGTGCCAGTAGGAATCGGGGGCTTAATTCACCCCTCCACTTT

d_gene: TRBD2
j_gene: TRBJ2-2
abundance: NA
len: 17
v_gene: TRBV4-2
CDR3aa: CASSHGAGGGADGELFF
CDR3nt: TGTGCCAGCAGCCACGGAGCTGGCGGGGGGGCCGACGGGGAGCTGTTTTTT

d_gene: NA
j_gene: TRBJ1-4
abundance: NA
len: 16
v_gene: TRBV9
CDR3aa: CASSVGAGAQNEKLFF
CDR3nt: TGTGCCAGCAGCGTAGGCGCAGGGGCCCAAAATGAAAAACTGTTTTTT

d_gene: NA
j_gene: TRBJ1-6
abundance: NA
len: 14
v_gene: TRBV15
CDR3aa: CATSRQEKGSPLHF
CDR3nt: TGTGCCACCAGCCGACAGGAGAAGGGTTCACCCCTCCACTTT

d_gene: TRBD1
j_gene: TRBJ1-2
abundance: NA
len: 13
v_gene: TRBV18
CDR3aa: CASSPGQGNGYTF
CDR3nt: TGTGCCAGCTCGCCGGGACAGGGGAACGGCTACACCTTC

d_gene: TRBD1
j_gene: TRBJ1-5
abundance: NA
len: 15
v_gene: TRBV5-1
CDR3aa: CASSLEGGWGQPQHF
CDR3nt: TGCGCCAGCAGCTTGGAAGGGGGCTGGGGCCAGCCCCAGCATTTT

d_gene: TRBD2
j_gene: TRBJ2-1
abundance: NA
len: 16
v_gene: TRBV11-3
CDR3aa: CASSPLPGLAVYEQFF
CDR3nt: TGTGCCAGCAGCCCGCTACCGGGACTAGCGGTTTATGAGCAGTTCTTC

d_gene: NA
j_gene: TRBJ2-7
abundance: NA
len: 13
v_gene: TRBV30
CDR3aa: CAWSPGHIYEQYF
CDR3nt: TGTGCCTGGAGTCCTGGACATATCTACGAGCAGTACTTC

d_gene: NA
j_gene: TRBJ2-5
abundance: NA
len: 17
v_gene: TRBV5-1
CDR3aa: CASSFDTPGTPTETQYF
CDR3nt: TGCGCCAGCAGCTTCGATACCCCTGGGACACCTACAGAGACCCAGTACTTC

d_gene: NA
j_gene: TRBJ1-5
abundance: NA
len: 15
v_gene: TRBV2
CDR3aa: CASSEQGNSNQPQHF
CDR3nt: TGTGCCAGCAGTGAGCAGGGCAATAGCAATCAGCCCCAGCATTTT

d_gene: TRBD1
j_gene: TRBJ1-2
abundance: once
len: 15
v_gene: TRBV6-5
CDR3aa: CASSSPKGADYGYTF
CDR3nt: TGTGCCAGCAGTTCCCCAAAGGGGGCCGACTATGGCTACACCTTC

d_gene: NA
j_gene: TRBJ1-6
abundance: NA
len: 14
v_gene: TRBV28
CDR3aa: CASSSASYNSPLHF
CDR3nt: TGTGCCAGCAGTTCGGCCTCCTATAATTCACCCCTCCACTTT

d_gene: NA
j_gene: TRBJ1-2
abundance: NA
len: 12
v_gene: TRBV5-1
CDR3aa: CASSREGQGYTF
CDR3nt: TGCGCCAGCAGCCGAGAGGGGCAGGGCTACACCTTC

d_gene: TRBD1
j_gene: TRBJ2-7
abundance: NA
len: 13
v_gene: TRBV19
CDR3aa: CASSTTNRGEQYF
CDR3nt: TGTGCCAGTAGTACTACCAACAGGGGCGAGCAGTACTTC

d_gene: NA
j_gene: TRBJ2-2
abundance: NA
len: 13
v_gene: TRBV5-1
CDR3aa: CASQGDNTGELFF
CDR3nt: TGCGCCAGCCAGGGTGACAACACCGGGGAGCTGTTTTTT

d_gene: TRBD1
j_gene: TRBJ2-5
abundance: NA
len: 18
v_gene: TRBV11-2
CDR3aa: CASSSGQGVGLVYETQYF
CDR3nt: TGTGCCAGCAGTTCCGGACAGGGGGTTGGTTTAGTGTACGAGACCCAGTACTTC

d_gene: NA
j_gene: TRBJ1-5
abundance: few
len: 13
v_gene: TRBV2
CDR3aa: CASMGYSNQPQHF
CDR3nt: TGTGCCAGCATGGGCTATAGCAATCAGCCCCAGCATTTT

d_gene: NA
j_gene: TRBJ2-3
abundance: NA
len: 14
v_gene: TRBV5-4
CDR3aa: CASSAWGSTDTQYF
CDR3nt: TGTGCCAGCAGCGCCTGGGGGAGCACAGATACGCAGTATTTT

d_gene: NA
j_gene: TRBJ1-2
abundance: once
len: 14
v_gene: TRBV6-1
CDR3aa: CASSEGGGIYGYTF
CDR3nt: TGTGCCAGCAGTGAAGGAGGCGGAATCTATGGCTACACCTTC

d_gene: NA
j_gene: TRBJ1-3
abundance: NA
len: 14
v_gene: TRBV6-1
CDR3aa: CASSEAGLKNTIYF
CDR3nt: TGTGCCAGCAGTGAAGCGGGTCTGAAGAACACCATATATTTT

d_gene: NA
j_gene: TRBJ2-7
abundance: NA
len: 13
v_gene: TRBV21-1
CDR3aa: CASSRETSSEQYF
CDR3nt: TGTGCCAGCAGCAGAGAGACTAGCTCCGAGCAGTACTTC

d_gene: NA
j_gene: TRBJ1-3
abundance: few
len: 16
v_gene: TRBV23-1
CDR3aa: CASSQASPVSGNTIYF
CDR3nt: TGCGCCAGCAGTCAAGCTAGTCCAGTCTCTGGAAACACCATATATTTT

d_gene: NA
j_gene: TRBJ2-5
abundance: NA
len: 15
v_gene: TRBV2
CDR3aa: CASSGGYEFGETQYF
CDR3nt: TGTGCCAGCAGTGGGGGGTATGAATTCGGAGAGACCCAGTACTTC